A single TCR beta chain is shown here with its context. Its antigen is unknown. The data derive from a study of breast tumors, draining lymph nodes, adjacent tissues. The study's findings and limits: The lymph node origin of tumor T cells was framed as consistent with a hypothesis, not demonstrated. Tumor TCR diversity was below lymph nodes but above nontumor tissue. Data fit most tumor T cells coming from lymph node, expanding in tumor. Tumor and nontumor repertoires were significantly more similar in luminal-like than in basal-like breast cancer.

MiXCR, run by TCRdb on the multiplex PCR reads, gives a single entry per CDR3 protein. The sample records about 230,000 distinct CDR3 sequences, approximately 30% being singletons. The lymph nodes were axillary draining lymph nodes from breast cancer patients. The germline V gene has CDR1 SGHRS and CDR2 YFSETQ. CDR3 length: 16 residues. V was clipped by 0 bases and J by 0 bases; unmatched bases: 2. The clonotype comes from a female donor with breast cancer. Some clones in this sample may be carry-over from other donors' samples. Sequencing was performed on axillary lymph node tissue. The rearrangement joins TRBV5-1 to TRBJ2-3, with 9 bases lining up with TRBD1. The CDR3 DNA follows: TGCGCCAGCAGCTTGGCGGGGACAGGGAGCACAGATACGCAGTATTTT. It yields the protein CASSLAGTGSTDTQYF. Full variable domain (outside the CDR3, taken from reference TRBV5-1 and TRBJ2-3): KAGVTQTPRYLIKTRGQQVTLSCSPISGHRSVSWYQQTPGQGLQFLFEYFSETQRNKGNFPGRFSGRQFSNSRSEMNVSTLELGDSALYLCASSLAGTGSTDTQYFGPGTRLTVL.